This T cell receptor beta chain was recorded in a study of Ad26.COV2.S vaccination and SARS-CoV-2 variants. Study-wide background: In the study, Ad26.COV2.S was injected intramuscularly once, or twice 56 days apart.

Clones were sequenced by immunoSEQ multiplex PCR, and TCRdb holds only the in-frame ones, with some missing. The profile shows about 420,000 clones, 88% of them singletons. V gave up 1 base and J gave up 6 bases; unmatched junction bases: 5. Germline CDR1 reads LNHDA; CDR2 reads SQIVND (reference sequence). The CDR3 totals 15 residues. This sample's treatment: 19 received Ad26.COV2.S at low or high dose, single or two shots; 5 received placebo; per-sample allocation not given. Samples analyzed were those drawn on day 63 after the first vaccine or placebo injection. The sequence came from a person aged 18-60 years who received the Ad26.COV2.S COVID-19 vaccine or a placebo. Sequences were derived from peripheral blood, sampled in a trial of Ad26.COV2.S vaccine versus placebo. J is TRBJ2-1 and V is TRBV19; 8 bases fit TRBD2. The CDR3 loop reads CASSIGLAGLNEQFF. The CDR3 DNA reads TGTGCCAGTAGTATAGGTCTAGCGGGTCTCAATGAGCAGTTCTTC.